The TCR beta chain described here comes from a study of cytomegalovirus exposure and HLA in healthy donors. Donors consisted of healthy bone marrow donors. Turning to this clone: As yet, its antigen is unknown.

General observations from the study: TCR beta chains numbering 164 were designated cytomegalovirus-associated.

Researchers ran the PCR with 60 Vbeta and 13 Jbeta primers. Method: immunoSEQ multiplex PCR; TCRdb's copy keeps in-frame clones and lacks some. The sample yields 150,000 to 200,000 clones, about 75% seen once. This sequence originates from a female donor in good health and CMV-seronegative. Input material: PBMCs.

CDR3 residues: CASSQDPPRGLGYTF. The CDR3 DNA follows: TGCGCCAGCAGCCAAGATCCCCCCAGGGGGCTTGGCTACACCTTC. The V gene is TRBV4-3, the J gene TRBJ1-2; 8 bases agree with TRBD1. V dropped 0 bases and J dropped 7; count of bases not matched to a gene: 7. Germline assignment: CDR1 LGHNA and CDR2 YSLEER. The CDR3 covers 15 residues.